A selection of T cell receptor beta chains follows, all from one sample in a study of T cell responses to AZD1222 COVID-19 vaccine. Data came from immunoSEQ multiplex PCR; TCRdb stores just in-frame clones and leaves some out. The sample lists roughly 100,000 clones, around 92% seen once, with less than 55% in the top ten. The source was peripheral blood, collected on day 0 of AZD1222 vaccination. These TCRs come from an adult in good health. Both conserved end residues are trimmed from each CDR3. D genes are given only for firm matches. Only some rows state a clone size, as once, few, many or a class for expanded clones.

TRBV7-2	TRBJ1-6	-	-	ASSLGGSNSPLH
TRBV29-1	TRBJ2-7	-	TRBD2	SVLKGSGSYEQY
TRBV11-3	TRBJ2-7	-	TRBD2	ASSFGLAGVDEQY
TRBV11-2	TRBJ2-3	few	-	ASSSAAPLTDTQY
TRBV5-1	TRBJ2-5	-	-	ASSTYRVQETQY
TRBV3-1/TRBV3-2	TRBJ1-5	once	-	ASSQGHSNQPQH
TRBV27	TRBJ1-5	-	-	ASRPRAGEQPQH
TRBV27	TRBJ2-7	once	-	ASTPGLGVHEQY
TRBV7-8	TRBJ1-2	-	-	ASSYRAPTTLGKGEGGYT
TRBV24-1	TRBJ2-1	-	-	ATSDPSIDDEQF
TRBV2	TRBJ1-2	-	-	ASSDGIGGGNYGYT
TRBV28	TRBJ2-7	-	-	ASSSRLPRGTYEQY
TRBV6-5	TRBJ2-7	-	-	ASSYSWGTPLEQY
TRBV4-1	TRBJ2-7	-	-	ASSQGDWGRTYEQY
TRBV27	TRBJ2-3	-	-	ASSPPDTQY
TRBV6-2/TRBV6-3	TRBJ2-7	-	-	ASSYGGTVNYEQY
TRBV4-1	TRBJ1-6	-	-	ASSQGPLNSPLH
TRBV7-9	TRBJ1-2	-	-	ASSLEAGGYT
TRBV19	TRBJ1-5	-	TRBD1	ASTPDRESQPQH
TRBV15	TRBJ2-7	once	-	ATRPDGGGLYEQY
TRBV10-2	TRBJ1-1	-	-	ASRLTGNTEAF
TRBV19	TRBJ1-6	-	-	ASKREEGWNSPLH
TRBV7-2	TRBJ2-2	-	TRBD1	ASSQGQLLNTGELF
TRBV7-6	TRBJ2-1	-	TRBD1	ASSLDREDRVEQF
TRBV24-1	TRBJ2-1	-	-	ATSDSTRNEQF
TRBV6-5	TRBJ1-1	-	TRBD1	ASRPGTVNTEAF
TRBV30	TRBJ1-5	-	TRBD1	AWSVYRGGQPQH
TRBV11-3	TRBJ2-1	-	TRBD2	ASSYRLAGANEQF
TRBV6-5	TRBJ1-5	few	-	ASRQGHQPQH
TRBV2	TRBJ2-6	-	-	ASSESGFAGANVLT
TRBV11-2	TRBJ1-2	-	TRBD1	ASSRQGYYGYT
TRBV6-6	TRBJ2-7	-	-	ASKEPGHEQY
TRBV4-1	TRBJ1-5	-	-	ASSLGGGNQPQH
TRBV28	TRBJ1-2	-	-	ASRETVNYGYT
TRBV5-6	TRBJ1-3	many	-	ASSVGPGGNTIY
TRBV15	TRBJ2-7	-	-	ATSRGWGPSYEQY
TRBV6-5	TRBJ1-2	-	TRBD1	ASSYSGTGDYGYT
TRBV10-2	TRBJ1-1	-	-	ASWIENTEAF
TRBV27	TRBJ2-1	-	TRBD2	ASSPSASGKGEQF
TRBV30	TRBJ1-1	-	TRBD1	AWTGQSNTEAF
TRBV28	TRBJ1-2	-	-	ASSLNRAGYT
TRBV19	TRBJ2-7	-	TRBD1	ASSPGQGVYEQY
TRBV12-3/TRBV12-4	TRBJ2-7	-	-	ASSLLREQY
TRBV11-2	TRBJ1-5	-	-	ASSLSPNNQPQH
TRBV5-4	TRBJ2-5	-	TRBD2	ASSLGGLAAQETQY
TRBV19	TRBJ1-5	once	TRBD1	ASWDRAYQPQH
TRBV28	TRBJ2-2	-	-	ASSLVGGELF